Listed below are T cell receptor beta chains from one sample, sequenced in a study of T cells after yellow fever vaccination. TCRdb processed the 5' RACE reads anew with MiXCR; each CDR3 protein has one entry. The sample yields approximately 550,000 distinct CDR3 sequences, approximately 21% seen once. Sequenced material: PBMCs, taken 15 days after the yellow fever booster vaccination. The receptors originated from a man aged 30 to 39 who received the YFV17D yellow fever vaccine. The CDR3 runs from the conserved cysteine through the conserved F or W. Fields, in order: J gene, V gene, D gene, clone size, CDR3 DNA, CDR3 protein. D genes are given only for firm matches. Size tells how often a clone was seen (once, few, many) or the class of an expanded clone, and some rows leave it out.

TRBJ1-5 TRBV27 NA NA TGTGCCAGCAGCAGGGAGGGAAAGCCCCAGCATTTT CASSREGKPQHF
TRBJ2-7 TRBV9 NA NA TGTGCCAGCAGCGTGTCCGGGACAAGCTTGGAGCAGTACTTC CASSVSGTSLEQYF
TRBJ2-5 TRBV29-1 NA few TGCAGCGCCTCGAGGGGGGTACAAGAGACCCAGTACTTC CSASRGVQETQYF
TRBJ2-1 TRBV18 TRBD2 few TGTGCCAGCTCACCACCGGAGATAGCGGGAGAAAAGCAGTTCTTC CASSPPEIAGEKQFF
TRBJ2-7 TRBV28 NA NA TGTGCCAGCAGTATCACCCGAAACTACGAGCAGTACTTC CASSITRNYEQYF
TRBJ2-3 TRBV5-1 TRBD2 NA TGCGCCAGCAACCCGGGAGGGTCCTTCACAGATACGCAGTATTTT CASNPGGSFTDTQYF
TRBJ2-7 TRBV6-5 TRBD1 few TGTGCCAGCAGTTTGGGACAGGGGTCTGCCTACGAGCAGTACTTC CASSLGQGSAYEQYF
TRBJ2-1 TRBV9 NA few TGTGCCAGCAGCCCGGAAGGGGGGACGACCTACAATGAGCAGTTCTTC CASSPEGGTTYNEQFF
TRBJ2-7 TRBV15 TRBD2 NA TGTGCCACCAGCAAGGCGGGAGGGTACGAGCAGTACTTC CATSKAGGYEQYF
TRBJ2-7 TRBV20-1 NA few TGCAGTGCTAGACGACCAGGGAGTTCGGGGTCCTACGAGCAGTACTTC CSARRPGSSGSYEQYF